This T cell receptor (beta chain) derives from a study of T cells in Graves' hyperthyroidism and ophthalmopathy. Trimming pared 8 bases from V and 2 bases from J, leaving 10 bases between. CDR1 and CDR2 (germline): MDHEN, SYDVKM. There are 13 residues in the CDR3. Authors of the study amplified TCR beta CDR3 regions from RNA transcripts. HTBI primers were employed in a first-round RT-PCR of the TCR CDR3. MiXCR, applied by TCRdb to the multiplex PCR reads, yields one record per CDR3 protein. Of around 690,000 distinct CDR3 sequences listed, roughly 17% are singletons. This TCR was sampled from a man between 45 and 60 years old with Graves' hyperthyroidism. V usage is TRBV28 and J usage is TRBJ1-5; weak D call: TRBD1 (6 bases). The sample was blood. As DNA, the CDR3 is TGTGCCAGCGGGGGGCTCGGCAATCAGCCCCAGCATTTT. It codes for CASGGLGNQPQHF.